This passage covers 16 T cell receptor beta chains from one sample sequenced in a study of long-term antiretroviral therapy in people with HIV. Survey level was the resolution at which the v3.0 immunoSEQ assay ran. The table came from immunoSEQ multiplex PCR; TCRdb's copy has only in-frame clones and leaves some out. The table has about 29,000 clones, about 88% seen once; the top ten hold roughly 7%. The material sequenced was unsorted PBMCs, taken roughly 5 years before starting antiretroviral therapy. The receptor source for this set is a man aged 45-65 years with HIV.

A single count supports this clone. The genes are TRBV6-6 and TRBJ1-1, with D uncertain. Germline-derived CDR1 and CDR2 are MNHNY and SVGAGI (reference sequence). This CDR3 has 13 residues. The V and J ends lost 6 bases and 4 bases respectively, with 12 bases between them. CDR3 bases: TGTGCCAGCAGCCGACCGGGGAGCACTGAAGCTTTCTTT. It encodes CASSRPGSTEAFF.

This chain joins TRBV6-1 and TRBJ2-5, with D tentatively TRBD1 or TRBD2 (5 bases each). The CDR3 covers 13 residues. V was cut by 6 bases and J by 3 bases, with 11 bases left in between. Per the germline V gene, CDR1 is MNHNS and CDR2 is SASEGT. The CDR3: CASRVRGEETQYF. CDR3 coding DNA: TGTGCCAGCAGGGTGAGGGGCGAAGAGACCCAGTACTTC.

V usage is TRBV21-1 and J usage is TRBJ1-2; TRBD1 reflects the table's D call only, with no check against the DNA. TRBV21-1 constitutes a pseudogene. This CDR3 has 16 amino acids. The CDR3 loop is CASSKEEGTGDYGYTF. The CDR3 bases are TGTGCCAGCAGCAAAGAGGAAGGGACAGGGGACTATGGCTACACCTTC.

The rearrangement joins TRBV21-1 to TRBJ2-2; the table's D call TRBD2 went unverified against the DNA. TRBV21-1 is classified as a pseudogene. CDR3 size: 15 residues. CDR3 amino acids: CASGGLANHTGELFF. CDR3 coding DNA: TGTGCCAGCGGTGGACTAGCGAACCACACCGGGGAGCTGTTTTTT.

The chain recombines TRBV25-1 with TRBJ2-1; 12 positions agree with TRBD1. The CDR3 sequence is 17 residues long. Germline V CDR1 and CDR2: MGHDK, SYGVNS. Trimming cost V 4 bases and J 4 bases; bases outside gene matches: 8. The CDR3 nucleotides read TGTGCCAGCAGTGCTGGGACAGGGGGCAGATTATACAATGAGCAGTTCTTC. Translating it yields CASSAGTGGRLYNEQFF.

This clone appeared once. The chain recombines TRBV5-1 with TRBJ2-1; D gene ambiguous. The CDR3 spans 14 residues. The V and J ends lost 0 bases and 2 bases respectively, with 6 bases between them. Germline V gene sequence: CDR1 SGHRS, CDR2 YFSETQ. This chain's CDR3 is CASSLDGTYNEQFF. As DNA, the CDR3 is TGCGCCAGCAGCTTGGACGGCACCTACAATGAGCAGTTCTTC.

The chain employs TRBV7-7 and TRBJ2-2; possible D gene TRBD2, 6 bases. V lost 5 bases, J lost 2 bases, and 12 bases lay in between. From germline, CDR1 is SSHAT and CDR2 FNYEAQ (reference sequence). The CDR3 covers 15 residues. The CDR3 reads CASSPLAGNTGELFF. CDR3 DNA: TGTGCCAGCAGCCCACTAGCTGGAAACACCGGGGAGCTGTTTTTT.

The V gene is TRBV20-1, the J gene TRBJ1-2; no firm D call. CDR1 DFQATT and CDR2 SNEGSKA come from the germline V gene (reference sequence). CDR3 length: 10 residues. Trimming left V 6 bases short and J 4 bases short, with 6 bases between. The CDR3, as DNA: TGCAGTGCCTCGGGCTATGGCTACACCTTC. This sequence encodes CSASGYGYTF.

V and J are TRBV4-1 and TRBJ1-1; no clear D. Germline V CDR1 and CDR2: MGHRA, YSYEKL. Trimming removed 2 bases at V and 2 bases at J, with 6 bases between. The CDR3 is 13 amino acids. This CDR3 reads CASSQWRNTEAFF. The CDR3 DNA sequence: TGCGCCAGCAGCCAATGGCGTAACACTGAAGCTTTCTTT.

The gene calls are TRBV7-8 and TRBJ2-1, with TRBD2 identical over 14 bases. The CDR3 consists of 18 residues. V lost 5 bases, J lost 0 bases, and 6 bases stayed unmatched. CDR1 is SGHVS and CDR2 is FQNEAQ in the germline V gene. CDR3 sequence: CASSPRTSGRSSYNEQFF. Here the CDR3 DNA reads TGTGCCAGCAGCCCTCGGACTAGCGGGAGGAGCTCCTACAATGAGCAGTTCTTC.

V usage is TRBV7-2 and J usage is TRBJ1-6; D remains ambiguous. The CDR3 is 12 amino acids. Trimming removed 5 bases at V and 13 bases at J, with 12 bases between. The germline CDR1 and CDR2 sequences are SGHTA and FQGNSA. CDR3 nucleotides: TGTGCCAGCAGCCTCCCCCAAGACCCCCTCCACTTT. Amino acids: CASSLPQDPLHF.

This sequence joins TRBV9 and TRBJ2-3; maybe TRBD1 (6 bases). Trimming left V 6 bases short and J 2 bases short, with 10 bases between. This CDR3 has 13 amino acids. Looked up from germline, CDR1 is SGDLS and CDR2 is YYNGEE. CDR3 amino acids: CASTRQDTDTQYF. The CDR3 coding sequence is TGTGCCAGCACAAGACAGGACACAGATACGCAGTATTTT. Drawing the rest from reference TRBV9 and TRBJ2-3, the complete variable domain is DSGVTQTPKHLITATGQRVTLRCSPRSGDLSVYWYQQSLDQGLQFLIQYYNGEERAKGNILERFSAQQFPDLHSELNLSSLELGDSALYFCASTRQDTDTQYFGPGTRLTVL.

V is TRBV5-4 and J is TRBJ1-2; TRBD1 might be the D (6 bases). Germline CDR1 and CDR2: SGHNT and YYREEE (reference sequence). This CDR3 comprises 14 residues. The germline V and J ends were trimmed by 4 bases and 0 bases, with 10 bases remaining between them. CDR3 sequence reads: CASSKDSTNYGYTF. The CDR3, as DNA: TGTGCCAGCAGCAAGGACAGCACTAACTATGGCTACACCTTC.

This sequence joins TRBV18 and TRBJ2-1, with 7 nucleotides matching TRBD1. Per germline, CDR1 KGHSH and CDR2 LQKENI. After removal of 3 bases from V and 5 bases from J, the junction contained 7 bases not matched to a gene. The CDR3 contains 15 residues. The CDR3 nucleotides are TGTGCCAGCTCACCTCTCCCGACAGGGAACAATGAGCAGTTCTTC. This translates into CASSPLPTGNNEQFF.

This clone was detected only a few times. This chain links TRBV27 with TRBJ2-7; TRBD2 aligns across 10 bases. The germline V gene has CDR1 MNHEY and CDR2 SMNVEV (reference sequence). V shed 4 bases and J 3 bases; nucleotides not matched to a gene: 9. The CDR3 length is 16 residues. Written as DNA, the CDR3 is TGTGCCAGCAGTTCCCAGTGGACTAGCGGAAGCTACGAGCAGTACTTC. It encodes CASSSQWTSGSYEQYF.

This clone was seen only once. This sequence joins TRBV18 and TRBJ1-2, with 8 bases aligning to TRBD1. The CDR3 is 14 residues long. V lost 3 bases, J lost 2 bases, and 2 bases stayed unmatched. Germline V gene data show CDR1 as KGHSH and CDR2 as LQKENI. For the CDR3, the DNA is TGTGCCAGCTCACCGAGGGACAGGAACTATGGCTACACCTTC. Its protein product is CASSPRDRNYGYTF.